These 27 T cell receptor beta chains were sequenced from one sample in a study of cytomegalovirus exposure and HLA in healthy donors (dated by TCRdb to between 2016 and 2019). The library relied on the immunoSEQ multiplex PCR assay. A mixture of 60 forward primers for TCR Vbeta segments and 13 reverse primers for TCR Jbeta segments was used in the multiplex PCR. TCRdb retrieved this table from immuneACCESS and kept in-frame rearrangements only. Not all clones are present; in checked studies, unresolved V genes account for under half, and no reason is known for the remainder. The sample profile shows 150,000 to 250,000 clones; 65% to 90% of them were found once. The ten largest clones add up to less than 2.5% of the sample. Specimen: PBMCs. The receptors here all came from a woman in her forties or fifties in good health and CMV-seronegative.

The rearrangement joins TRBV5-1 to TRBJ2-7, with 7 bases lining up with TRBD2. The J segment lost 5 bases and the V segment lost 2 bases, leaving 7 bases of the junction unmatched. The CDR3 has 14 amino acids. The V gene's germline CDR1 is SGHRS and CDR2 YFSETQ. The CDR3 DNA reads TGCGCCAGCAGCTTTCGGGGCGCGGGGGACGAGCAGTACTTC. This encodes CASSFRGAGDEQYF.

This chain uses TRBV18 with TRBJ1-1; D remains unclear. Germline-derived CDR1 and CDR2 are KGHSH and LQKENI. This CDR3 has 16 residues. V lost 3 bases and J lost 3, with 17 bases in between. DNA of the CDR3: TGTGCCAGCTCACCGGAGGGAACGGGAATTCACACTGAAGCTTTCTTT. Translated, it gives CASSPEGTGIHTEAFF.

The rearrangement joins TRBV28 to TRBJ2-7, with 8 bases matching TRBD1. CDR1 MDHEN and CDR2 SYDVKM come from the germline V gene. The CDR3 contains 15 residues. Trimming took 5 bases from V and 3 from J; bases not matched to a gene: 9. CDR3 coding DNA: TGTGCCAGCAGTCTTCCCGGGACAGGAAACTACGAGCAGTACTTC. Its protein is CASSLPGTGNYEQYF.

The rearrangement joins TRBV19 to TRBJ1-5; TRBD1 aligns across 7 bases. J lost 2 bases, V lost 7 bases, and 8 bases had no gene match. Germline assignment: CDR1 LNHDA and CDR2 SQIVND (reference sequence). The CDR3 spans 15 residues. The CDR3 region is CASTRTGGGNQPQHF. CDR3 sequence (DNA): TGTGCCAGTACCCGGACAGGAGGGGGCAATCAGCCCCAGCATTTT.

This chain links TRBV14 with TRBJ2-7; 7 bases are a match to TRBD2. The V gene's germline CDR1 is SGHDN and CDR2 FVKESK. The CDR3 has 16 residues. J gave up 1 base and V 3 bases, and 9 bases lay outside the gene matches. The chain's CDR3 is CASSQFRGSGSYEQYF. CDR3 in DNA: TGTGCCAGCAGCCAGTTTCGGGGTAGCGGGTCCTACGAGCAGTACTTC.

V is TRBV5-1 and J is TRBJ2-1, with TRBD1 identical over 7 bases. Germline CDR1 is SGHRS and CDR2 is YFSETQ. This CDR3 comprises 14 residues. With V trimmed by 5 bases and J by 2 bases, 4 bases remained unmatched. In DNA, the CDR3 is TGCGCCAGCAGTCCCGGGACAGCCTACAATGAGCAGTTCTTC. It specifies CASSPGTAYNEQFF.

This chain connects TRBV5-1 to TRBJ2-7, with 7 bases aligning to TRBD1. The germline gives CDR1 SGHRS, CDR2 YFSETQ. CDR3 length equals 15 residues. Trimming cost V 0 bases and J 2 bases; bases outside gene matches: 5. The CDR3 nucleotides read TGCGCCAGCAGCTTGGTCTCGGACAGGACCTACGAGCAGTACTTC. This encodes CASSLVSDRTYEQYF.

The V and J genes are TRBV5-8 and TRBJ1-2, with 10 bases aligning to TRBD1. V shed 4 bases, J shed 0 bases, and the junction held 9 bases outside the gene matches. Germline CDR1 SGHTS, CDR2 YDEGEE. The CDR3 runs 17 residues. CDR3 sequence: CASSPEGQGIPNYGYTF. DNA of the CDR3: TGTGCCAGCAGCCCGGAGGGACAGGGGATACCTAACTATGGCTACACCTTC. Complete variable domain (other parts from reference TRBV5-8 and TRBJ1-2): EAGVTQSPTHLIKTRGQQATLRCSPISGHTSVYWYQQALGLGLQFLLWYDEGEERNRGNFPPRFSGRQFPNYSSELNVNALELEDSALYLCASSPEGQGIPNYGYTFGSGTRLTVV.

CDR3 amino acids: CASAPQGGNNQPQHF. CDR3 nucleotides: TGTGCCAGCGCACCACAGGGGGGAAACAATCAGCCCCAGCATTTT. This chain uses TRBV27 with TRBJ1-5, with 8 positions matching TRBD1. The CDR3 consists of 15 residues. From germline, CDR1 is MNHEY and CDR2 SMNVEV (reference sequence). With V trimmed by 8 bases and J by 3 bases, 9 bases remained unmatched.

The rearrangement uses TRBV28 and TRBJ2-1; TRBD2 matches at 11 bases. This CDR3 is built from 19 residues. Germline loops: CDR1 MDHEN, CDR2 SYDVKM. Trimming at V came to 5 bases and at J to 8 bases, leaving 20 bases not matched to a gene. The CDR3 sequence: CASSQGRGLAEVDSDEQFF. As DNA, the CDR3 is TGTGCCAGCAGTCAAGGGAGGGGACTAGCGGAGGTCGATTCGGATGAGCAGTTCTTC.

V is TRBV7-6 and J is TRBJ2-1; TRBD2 matches at 11 bases. V dropped 5 bases and J dropped 5; count of bases not matched to a gene: 5. CDR3 length: 15 residues. Germline V gene sequence: CDR1 SGHVS, CDR2 FNYEAQ. CDR3: CASSQLAGENNEQFF. The CDR3 nucleotides are TGTGCCAGCAGCCAACTAGCGGGAGAGAACAATGAGCAGTTCTTC.

This clone was seen just once. The V gene is TRBV2, the J gene TRBJ1-5; a weak D match, TRBD1 (5 bases). Germline-derived CDR1 and CDR2 are SNHLY and FYNNEI. The V end lost 6 bases, the J end lost 0 bases, and 12 bases lay between the germline ends. The CDR3 has 15 amino acids. The CDR3 is CASRAPGNSNQPQHF. Written as DNA, the CDR3 is TGTGCCAGCAGAGCCCCAGGGAATAGCAATCAGCCCCAGCATTTT.

The chain has TRBV10-3 and TRBJ2-7; weak D call: TRBD1 (5 bases). The CDR3 spans 16 residues. Germline-derived CDR1 and CDR2 are ENHRY and SYGVKD. The germline V and J ends were trimmed by 3 bases and 0 bases, with 15 bases remaining between them. For the CDR3, the DNA is TGTGCCATCAGTGAAAGACAGTCACAGAGCTCCTACGAGCAGTACTTC. Protein: CAISERQSQSSYEQYF.

The chain employs TRBV30 and TRBJ2-5; 9 bases align to TRBD2. The CDR3 extends over 14 amino acids. Germline V CDR1 and CDR2: GTSNPN, SVGIG (reference sequence). After removal of 5 bases from V and 9 bases from J, the junction contained 13 bases not matched to a gene. The CDR3 DNA reads TGTGCCTGGCTCCGGGCATCCCGCGGGGGGGCCCAGTACTTC. It translates to CAWLRASRGGAQYF.

The chain links TRBV6-5 to TRBJ2-7, with 9 bases aligning to TRBD2. The V gene's germline CDR1 is MNHEY and CDR2 SVGAGI. With 2 bases clipped from V and 6 bases from J, the junction kept 2 bases outside the gene matches. The CDR3 is 13 residues long. The CDR3, as DNA: TGTGCCAGCAGTTACCTGACTAGCGGCGAGCAGTACTTC. Its protein product is CASSYLTSGEQYF.

Concerning this clone itself: Additional DNA sequences in this sample encode the identical CDR3. This chain connects TRBV7-9 to TRBJ1-5; 7 nucleotides match TRBD1. Per the germline V gene, CDR1 is SEHNR and CDR2 is FQNEAQ (reference sequence). The V and J ends lost 8 bases and 0 bases, in that order; junction bases with no gene match: 7. This CDR3 region has 15 residues. For the CDR3, the DNA is TGTGCCAGCTCTCTGGACAGGTCTAGCAATCAGCCCCAGCATTTT. It codes for CASSLDRSSNQPQHF.

The chain couples TRBV27 to TRBJ2-1, with D possibly TRBD1 on 7 matching bases. CDR3 length equals 15 residues. Germline V gene data show CDR1 as MNHEY and CDR2 as SMNVEV (reference sequence). Deletions cut 4 bases from V and 0 bases from J, with 10 bases between. The CDR3 DNA reads TGTGCCAGCAGTTCAGGGGGGAGCTCCTACAATGAGCAGTTCTTC. This translates into CASSSGGSSYNEQFF.

The chain carries TRBV20-1 and TRBJ2-5, with D hard to call. The DNA matches TRBJ2-7 better at its end, which makes the J call doubtful. Germline V gene sequence: CDR1 DFQATT, CDR2 SNEGSKA (reference sequence). CDR3 length: 10 amino acids. As DNA, the CDR3 is TGCAGTGCTGTTGCCCACGAGCAGTACTTC. Translated, it gives CSAVAHEQYF.

The chain couples TRBV5-1 to TRBJ2-1; maybe TRBD1 (6 bases). The germline CDR1 and CDR2 sequences are SGHRS and YFSETQ. Trimming took off 3 bases at V and 9 bases at J, with 13 bases between the two ends. This CDR3 contains 13 residues. The CDR3 coding sequence is TGCGCCAGCAGCTCTACAGGGAGTGGTGAGCAGTTCTTC. It yields the protein CASSSTGSGEQFF.

The V and J genes are TRBV6-5 and TRBJ2-7; TRBD1 matches 9 bases. J gave up 7 bases and V 5 bases, and 6 bases lay outside the gene matches. The germline V gene encodes CDR1 MNHEY and CDR2 SVGAGI. CDR3 size: 13 residues. The CDR3 sequence is CASSSLTGGEQYF. The CDR3, as DNA: TGTGCCAGCAGTAGTTTGACAGGGGGTGAGCAGTACTTC.

This clone occurred once. The V call is TRBV27, the J call TRBJ2-2; 12 positions match TRBD1. The germline gives CDR1 MNHEY, CDR2 SMNVEV (reference sequence). The CDR3 spans 16 residues. J gave up 5 bases and V 5 bases, and 6 bases lay outside the gene matches. The CDR3 DNA sequence: TGTGCCAGCAGTATAGGGGACAGGGGGCTTACCGGGGAGCTGTTTTTT. The encoded protein is CASSIGDRGLTGELFF.

J is TRBJ1-1 and V is TRBV5-1, with TRBD1 matching over 8 bases. Per germline, CDR1 SGHRS and CDR2 YFSETQ. J was trimmed by 2 bases and V by 0 bases; bases with no gene match: 3. CDR3 length: 15 residues. Here the CDR3 DNA reads TGCGCCAGCAGCTTGGGGACAGGGTTCAACACTGAAGCTTTCTTT. This encodes CASSLGTGFNTEAFF.

J is TRBJ1-2 and V is TRBV4-1, with D tentatively TRBD1 (6 bases). V was cut by 1 base and J by 8 bases, with 14 bases left in between. Germline V gives CDR1 MGHRA, CDR2 YSYEKL. The CDR3 spans 14 residues. CDR3 nucleotide sequence: TGCGCCAGCAGCCAAGGGGTCTTTGGACAGGGCTACACCTTC. Protein product: CASSQGVFGQGYTF.

The chain recombines TRBV5-4 with TRBJ2-1; 7 nucleotides agree with TRBD2. CDR3 length equals 16 residues. The germline gives CDR1 SGHNT, CDR2 YYREEE (reference sequence). V dropped 0 bases and J dropped 7; count of bases not matched to a gene: 10. The chain's CDR3 is CASSLEVGGSRNEQFF. CDR3 coding DNA: TGTGCCAGCAGCTTGGAGGTTGGCGGGAGTCGGAATGAGCAGTTCTTC.

The rearrangement joins TRBV7-6 to TRBJ2-7, with D tentatively TRBD1 (6 bases). Trimming pared 1 base from V and 6 bases from J, leaving 10 bases between. Germline-derived CDR1 and CDR2 are SGHVS and FNYEAQ. There are 13 residues in the CDR3. For the CDR3, the DNA is TGTGCCAGCAGCTTAGGGGGGCAAGGCGAGCAGTACTTC. As protein: CASSLGGQGEQYF.

The J gene is TRBJ1-3, the V gene TRBV19; 9 bases fit TRBD1. Per germline, CDR1 LNHDA and CDR2 SQIVND (reference sequence). V gave up 5 bases and J gave up 0 bases; unmatched junction bases: 5. This CDR3 comprises 16 residues. Here the CDR3 DNA reads TGTGCCAGTAGTGCGGGACAGGGCTACTCTGGAAACACCATATATTTT. Translation: CASSAGQGYSGNTIYF.

The chain carries TRBV6-1 and TRBJ2-7, with 8 bases fitting TRBD1. V lost 4 bases to trimming and J lost 9 bases; unmatched junction nucleotides: 14. Germline-derived CDR1 and CDR2 are MNHNS and SASEGT. The CDR3 length is 15 residues. The CDR3 sequence is CASSAGRTGKAGQYF. The CDR3 coding sequence is TGTGCCAGCAGTGCGGGTCGGACAGGGAAGGCGGGGCAGTACTTC.